This TCR beta chain is drawn from a study of identical twins (dated by TCRdb to the mid-2010s). As for the study more broadly: TCR alpha and beta repertoires from monozygotic twins, unrelated adults of various ages and cord blood were deep-sequenced to test whether fetal clonotypes persist. To rule out contamination, the twin experiments were replicated at different times with different library preparation protocols.

Results the study describes overall, beyond this receptor: Out-of-frame TCR alpha sequences shared between twins showed an excess of low generation-probability sequences compared with coincidental sharing between unrelated individuals. Invariant T cells such as MAIT and iNKT could partly confound zero-insertion analyses, though diverse VJ usage argued against this for most clonotypes. Fewer insertions were carried by abundant cord blood beta clonotypes, a similar but weaker trend appeared in young adult naive repertoires, and no such trend appeared in memory repertoires. Recombination models systematically underestimated out-of-frame TCR alpha sharing in monozygotic twins but agreed with sharing between unrelated individuals. Because the same donors could not be followed over many years, conclusions were based on cross-sectional statistical analysis. Excess twin sharing in beta out-of-frame sequences was weaker because fewer shared sequences lowered the signal-to-noise ratio.

Points on this clonotype: The antigen it recognizes is unknown. An end of the junction differs from the germline gene, which may be a read error.

Every donor in the study was a healthy Caucasian. The twin cohort comprised three pairs of female monozygotic twins, all aged roughly 18 to 30 years. Positive isolation kits from Invitrogen were used to isolate CD4+ and CD8+ T cell populations. Library preparation was by 5' RACE. This sample was sequenced with an Illumina HiSeq 2000. Template switching introduced a universal primer binding site; the final cDNA contained a unique molecular identifier, enabling accurate counting of TCR cDNA molecules. First-strand cDNA for TCR alpha and beta chains was synthesized from specific primers in the conserved constant-segment region. To control for contamination, every cDNA library was double barcoded, receiving both a SMART-Mk sample barcode and Illumina barcodes. TruSeq adapter sequences, together with Illumina sample barcodes, were added in two successive PCR steps. The Illumina HiSeq platform was used with custom primers to sequence TCR alpha and beta cDNA libraries. The published analysis was carried out like this. MiGEC processed the raw reads to extract unique molecular identifiers, while MiXCR was used to determine the CDR3 positions. Recombination models were inferred per individual with the repgenHMM and IGoR tools using an EM algorithm. The analysis of shared clonotypes was done with the tcR package in R, with sharing normalized by the product of cloneset sizes. To study raw recombination free of thymic and clonal selection effects, out-of-frame nonproductive sequences were analyzed. TCRdb reanalyzed the raw reads on its own, using fastp at Q25 for trimming and MiXCR for clone calling, and kept in-frame beta chains. Identical CDR3 proteins give one entry, which carries the most common genes and DNA. In this record, the V and J calls reflect TCRdb's handling and not the investigators' own analysis. This sample holds fewer than 500,000 distinct CDR3 sequences; 24% were observed only once. The ten largest clonotypes hold around 3% of the sample.

These data also formed part of another study, on T cells expressing NK-cell markers. As described in the second report: About eight donors provided sorted CD3+CD56+NKG2C+, CD3+CD56+NKG2C- and CD3+CD56-NKG2C+ T-cell subsets, whose TCR beta-chain repertoires were profiled. Among the eight sequenced donors, only one was HCMV-seronegative, while the other seven were HCMV-seropositive. In several experiments an anti-gammadeltaTCR antibody was added to restrict sorting to alphabetaTCR-expressing T cells. In over five donors, the dominant CD3+CD56+NKG2C+ clonotypes were among the top 10 CD8+ clonotypes and accounted for about 1.0-8% of CD8+ T cells. Those dominant clonotypes were again the most abundant among CD3+CD56-NKG2C+ cells in several donors, at about 28.3-60.1%. Whether the expanded NKG2C-expressing T cell clones were specific for HCMV antigens was left unclear. All eight donors whose samples were sequenced were randomly selected healthy volunteers, three of them men and five women. To determine HCMV serostatus, a commercial ELISA kit was used to detect HCMV-specific IgG in serum. MIGEC was used to demultiplex reads and group the reads by UMI, and MiTCR was used to assemble and quantify clonotypes. To exclude erroneous sequences, any TCR cDNA sequence not supported by at least two reads was discarded. The tcR package was used for downstream repertoire analysis, with clonotypes matched between fractions based on CDR3 nucleotide sequence plus V segment. Antigen specificity was annotated against VDJdb with VDJmatch, allowing one amino acid substitution in CDR3.

The TCR was taken from a woman younger than 30 in good health. Sequencing was carried out using CD4+ T cells sorted from blood.

The base sequence is TGCGCCAGCAGCGGGGGTCCCGGGACTAGCGGCCAAAAGACCCAGTACTTC. This translates into CASSGGPGTSGQKTQYF. The receptor chain draws on TRBV5-1 and TRBJ2-5; TRBD2 agrees with 11 junctional bases. From the germline V gene, CDR1 is SGHRS and CDR2 is YFSETQ. Taken from cysteine to phenylalanine, the CDR3 has 17 residues. The read is trimmed to its CDR3 DNA, 51 bases read in frame from base 1.